A selection of T cell receptor beta chains follows, all from one sample in a study of cytomegalovirus exposure and HLA in healthy donors. TCRdb's table, derived via immunoSEQ multiplex PCR, lists solely in-frame clones and lacks some. Its table records approximately 70,000 clones. Material: PBMCs. The source is a female donor in good health and CMV-seropositive. CDR3s include the opening cysteine and the closing phenylalanine or tryptophan. Fields, in order: CDR3 length, V gene, D gene, clone size, J gene, CDR3 DNA, CDR3 protein. A D gene is named only where the DNA matches it firmly. The listing skips clone size in some rows; elsewhere it reads once, few, many or a size class.

len: 14; v_gene: TRBV2; d_gene: .; abundance: medium-sized; j_gene: TRBJ2-3; CDR3nt: TGTGCCAGCAGTGGCGTGATGAGCACAGATACGCAGTATTTT; CDR3aa: CASSGVMSTDTQYF
len: 15; v_gene: TRBV10-3; d_gene: TRBD2; abundance: .; j_gene: TRBJ2-7; CDR3nt: TGTGCCATCAAACCGGGACTAGCGAAACCCTACGAGCAGTACTTC; CDR3aa: CAIKPGLAKPYEQYF
len: 15; v_gene: TRBV19; d_gene: TRBD2; abundance: .; j_gene: TRBJ2-1; CDR3nt: TGTGCCAGTAGTGTCACTAGCGGGGGGGCCTTGAGACAGTTCTTC; CDR3aa: CASSVTSGGALRQFF
len: 15; v_gene: TRBV5-1; d_gene: TRBD1; abundance: .; j_gene: TRBJ1-2; CDR3nt: TGCGCCAGCAGCTTCCTACAGGGGGCGTCCTATGGCTACACCTTC; CDR3aa: CASSFLQGASYGYTF
len: 17; v_gene: TRBV7-9; d_gene: TRBD1; abundance: .; j_gene: TRBJ2-2; CDR3nt: TGTGCCAGCATTCGGGACAGGGGGCTAGCGTACACCGGGGAGCTGTTTTTT; CDR3aa: CASIRDRGLAYTGELFF
len: 14; v_gene: TRBV7-9; d_gene: .; abundance: .; j_gene: TRBJ2-5; CDR3nt: TGTGCCAGCAGCGATCGGGGGTGGGGAGAGACCCAGTACTTC; CDR3aa: CASSDRGWGETQYF
len: 19; v_gene: TRBV4-2; d_gene: TRBD2; abundance: .; j_gene: TRBJ2-2; CDR3nt: TGTGCCAGCAGCCAAGTCTTGGGGCTAGCGGGAGTGAACACCGGGGAGCTGTTTTTT; CDR3aa: CASSQVLGLAGVNTGELFF
len: 14; v_gene: TRBV29-1; d_gene: .; abundance: .; j_gene: TRBJ1-2; CDR3nt: TGCAGCGTTGAAGTGGCCTCCGCTAACTATGGCTACACCTTC; CDR3aa: CSVEVASANYGYTF
len: 14; v_gene: TRBV4-1; d_gene: TRBD1; abundance: .; j_gene: TRBJ1-1; CDR3nt: TGCGCCAGCAGGATGGGACAGATGAACACTGAAGCTTTCTTT; CDR3aa: CASRMGQMNTEAFF
len: 15; v_gene: TRBV7-2; d_gene: TRBD2; abundance: .; j_gene: TRBJ2-1; CDR3nt: TGTGCCAGCAAGTTTTCCCTAGCGGGGGACAATGAGCAGTTCTTC; CDR3aa: CASKFSLAGDNEQFF
len: 17; v_gene: TRBV5-1; d_gene: .; abundance: .; j_gene: TRBJ1-5; CDR3nt: TGCGCCAGCAGCGGAGGGCACGGAGTGAAGGGCAATCAGCCCCAGCATTTT; CDR3aa: CASSGGHGVKGNQPQHF
len: 15; v_gene: TRBV4-1; d_gene: TRBD2; abundance: .; j_gene: TRBJ2-3; CDR3nt: TGCGCCAGCAGGAAGCGGGAGGCCGCTGCAGATACGCAGTATTTT; CDR3aa: CASRKREAAADTQYF
len: 17; v_gene: TRBV5-1; d_gene: .; abundance: .; j_gene: TRBJ1-4; CDR3nt: TGCGCCAGCAGCTTCCAACCGGAAGGGAGGACTAATGAAAAACTGTTTTTT; CDR3aa: CASSFQPEGRTNEKLFF
len: 14; v_gene: TRBV6-1; d_gene: .; abundance: .; j_gene: TRBJ1-6; CDR3nt: TGTGCCAAAAATCAGGGACATACACAATCACCCCTCCACTTT; CDR3aa: CAKNQGHTQSPLHF
len: 15; v_gene: TRBV7-9; d_gene: TRBD1; abundance: .; j_gene: TRBJ2-1; CDR3nt: TGTGCCAGCAGCTCCCGGGACAGGGGAGGAAATGAGCAGTTCTTC; CDR3aa: CASSSRDRGGNEQFF
len: 15; v_gene: TRBV19; d_gene: TRBD1; abundance: .; j_gene: TRBJ1-5; CDR3nt: TGTGCCAGTAGTTTCCTTCCAGACAGGGTTCAGCCCCAGCATTTT; CDR3aa: CASSFLPDRVQPQHF
len: 16; v_gene: TRBV5-1; d_gene: TRBD1; abundance: .; j_gene: TRBJ2-7; CDR3nt: TGCGCCAGCAGTTCTCCCCCGGGACAGAGCCCCTACGAGCAGTACTTC; CDR3aa: CASSSPPGQSPYEQYF
len: 15; v_gene: TRBV11-3; d_gene: .; abundance: .; j_gene: TRBJ2-3; CDR3nt: TGTGCCAGCAGCCACGGAGGGTCCCCCACAGATACGCAGTATTTT; CDR3aa: CASSHGGSPTDTQYF